This T cell receptor beta chain was recovered during a study of shared clonotypes between healthy human individuals. Whole-study findings and limits: About 5% was the fraction of naive CD4 clonotypes found shared across a handful of donors. Larger estimated richness was generally seen in naive subsets than in memory subsets.

On this clone: Its antigen remains unidentified.

The table came from immunoSEQ multiplex PCR; TCRdb's copy has only in-frame clones and leaves some out. The sample lists just over 2,000,000 clones, 85% to 95% occurring once. The CDR3 contains 14 residues. CDR1 is MNHNS and CDR2 is SASEGT in the germline V gene. Trimming left V 4 bases short and J 9 bases short, with 16 bases between. This chain links TRBV6-1 with TRBJ2-1; D not resolved. The sequenced material came from naive CD4+ T cells sorted from blood. Indicated subset: CD45RA+ positively selected. This clonotype originated in a man between 18 and 29 years old in good health. The DNA of the CDR3 is TGTGCCAGCAGTGTTAGAACCGCCCAAAGTGAGCAGTTCTTC. Translating gives CASSVRTAQSEQFF.